This entry describes one T cell receptor beta chain. Its antigen remains unknown. These data come from a study of response to subunit inactivated influenza vaccine. Study-level points and caveats: With each seasonal influenza vaccination, the authors suggested, few new T cells are recruited.

Trimming removed 2 bases at V and 7 bases at J, with 15 bases between. CDR1 and CDR2 from the germline V gene are SGHRS and YFSETQ. The CDR3 totals 14 residues. TCRdb used MiXCR to reprocess the RT-PCR reads, holding one entry per CDR3 protein. The data show 650,000 to 800,000 distinct CDR3 sequences, with about 18% seen just once and roughly 10% held by the top ten. The TCR comes from a man aged 45-65 years who received an inactivated influenza vaccine. J is TRBJ2-5 and V is TRBV5-1; D tentatively reads TRBD1 or TRBD2 (5 bases each). This sample comprised PBMCs from blood, obtained roughly 5 days after vaccination. CDR3 DNA sequence: TGCGCCAGCAGCTTTCTCCGGGACGGTAGGACCCAGTACTTC. Its translation is CASSFLRDGRTQYF.